This passage covers 13 T cell receptor beta chains from one sample sequenced in a study of cytomegalovirus exposure and HLA in healthy donors. Primers for the PCR totalled 60 Vbeta and 13 Jbeta. The data were produced by immunoSEQ multiplex PCR, yet TCRdb's version contains in-frame clones alone and is incomplete. The sample consists of around 190,000 clones, around 79% of them appearing once. The specimen sequenced was PBMCs. These receptors all stem from a woman aged 45-59 years in good health and CMV-seronegative.

The chain combines TRBV6-6 with TRBJ1-4, with D maybe TRBD1 (5 bases). The V end lost 0 bases, the J end lost 12 bases, and 17 bases lay between the germline ends. The length of the CDR3 is 15 residues. The germline V gene has CDR1 MNHNY and CDR2 SVGAGI (reference sequence). DNA of the CDR3: TGTGCCAGCAGTTACTCGAGGGACCGGGGGATCGAACTGTTTTTT. This codes for CASSYSRDRGIELFF.

This clone appeared a few times. The V call is TRBV29-1, the J call TRBJ1-3; TRBD1 aligns across 7 bases. The V gene's germline CDR1 is SQVTM and CDR2 ANQGSEA. The trim removed 6 bases at V and 0 bases at J, leaving 5 bases unmatched. The CDR3 totals 14 residues. CDR3 DNA sequence: TGCAGCGTCGAGGGGGCCTTCTCTGGAAACACCATATATTTT. Translating it yields CSVEGAFSGNTIYF.

The chain carries TRBV7-9 and TRBJ2-7; D unclear. This CDR3 has 14 residues. The germline V gene encodes CDR1 SEHNR and CDR2 FQNEAQ (reference sequence). Trimming cost V 1 base and J 7 bases, with 14 bases left between them. This chain's CDR3 is CASSLGSVDGEQYF. The CDR3 nucleotides are TGTGCCAGCAGCTTAGGTTCCGTCGACGGGGAGCAGTACTTC.

V gene TRBV7-2 combines with J gene TRBJ1-2; a possible D gene is TRBD1 (5 bases). There are 14 residues in the CDR3. Germline CDR1 is SGHTA and CDR2 is FQGNSA. Between the trimmed V and J ends, which lost 5 bases and 6 bases, there was a span of 16 bases. This chain's CDR3 is CASSLKGAGNGYTF. CDR3 sequence (DNA): TGTGCCAGCAGCCTCAAAGGGGCAGGGAATGGCTACACCTTC.

This chain uses TRBV5-5 with TRBJ2-1; 11 nucleotides line up with TRBD2. This CDR3 is 17 amino acids long. V lost 0 bases and J lost 6; bases outside the gene matches: 8. Germline V CDR1 and CDR2: SGHKS, YYEKEE (reference sequence). CDR3 sequence (DNA): TGTGCCAGCAGCTTGGCTCTTCTAGCGGGAGGTGGCAATGAGCAGTTCTTC. It is translated as CASSLALLAGGGNEQFF.

V gene TRBV5-8 combines with J gene TRBJ1-5; D is ambiguous. V was trimmed by 9 bases and J by 4 bases, leaving 11 bases between them. The CDR3 runs to 12 residues. The germline V gene encodes CDR1 SGHTS and CDR2 YDEGEE. This CDR3 reads CATNTGNQPQHF. In DNA, the CDR3 is TGTGCCACCAACACGGGTAATCAGCCCCAGCATTTT.

The chain carries TRBV9 and TRBJ2-7, with 7 positions matching TRBD2. Germline V gene data show CDR1 as SGDLS and CDR2 as YYNGEE. V lost 3 bases and J lost 0; bases outside the gene matches: 33. This CDR3 contains 24 residues. CDR3 nucleotide sequence: TGTGCCAGCAGCGCCGGACCGGGACCGCTCTGGGGAGTAGCGGGTCTTAGGAGCTCCTACGAGCAGTACTTC. Amino acids: CASSAGPGPLWGVAGLRSSYEQYF. Drawing the rest from reference TRBV9 and TRBJ2-7, the complete variable domain is DSGVTQTPKHLITATGQRVTLRCSPRSGDLSVYWYQQSLDQGLQFLIQYYNGEERAKGNILERFSAQQFPDLHSELNLSSLELGDSALYFCASSAGPGPLWGVAGLRSSYEQYFGPGTRLTVT.

The V gene is TRBV7-2, the J gene TRBJ1-4; 7 bases map to TRBD1. CDR1 and CDR2 from the germline V gene are SGHTA and FQGNSA. This CDR3 spans 15 amino acids. V shed 5 bases, J shed 4 bases, and the junction held 7 bases outside the gene matches. The DNA for the CDR3 is TGTGCCAGCAGCCCCTCGGGACAGTTTAATGAAAAACTGTTTTTT. This gives the protein CASSPSGQFNEKLFF.

Points on this clone: At one end, the junction sequence differs from germline, possibly due to a read error. V and J are TRBV30 and TRBJ2-1, with 15 bases aligning to TRBD2. Germline V CDR1 and CDR2: GTSNPN, SVGIG (reference sequence). The CDR3 is made up of 18 amino acids. CDR3 coding DNA: TGTGCCTGGAATGGAGGACTAGCGGGAGGGGGGAAGCACAATGGGCAGTTCTTC. It encodes CAWNGGLAGGGKHNGQFF.

In this sample, this clone turned up once. The chain joins TRBV19 to TRBJ1-2; D unresolved. Germline values: CDR1 LNHDA, CDR2 SQIVND (reference sequence). The CDR3 spans 16 residues. V dropped 8 bases and J dropped 4 bases, with 23 bases sitting between them. The CDR3 is CASAPGGWGFSYGYTF. The CDR3 DNA reads as TGTGCCAGTGCCCCGGGAGGCTGGGGATTTAGCTATGGCTACACCTTC.

This chain connects TRBV5-8 to TRBJ2-5, with 7 bases that match TRBD1. The J call is doubtful: the DNA matches TRBJ2-7 better. From germline, CDR1 is SGHTS and CDR2 YDEGEE. CDR3 length equals 15 residues. The CDR3 sequence: CASSFGDRELDEQYF. The DNA of the CDR3 is TGTGCCAGCAGCTTCGGAGACAGGGAACTCGACGAGCAGTACTTC.

J is TRBJ2-5 and V is TRBV9; 10 bases agree with TRBD1. This CDR3 is built from 15 residues. Germline CDR1 SGDLS, CDR2 YYNGEE. V shed 0 bases and J 3 bases; nucleotides not matched to a gene: 2. CDR3 region: CASSVVGTGEETQYF. The CDR3 region has the DNA TGTGCCAGCAGCGTAGTCGGGACAGGGGAAGAGACCCAGTACTTC.

The chain recombines TRBV5-6 with TRBJ1-6; 7 bases are a match to TRBD1. Trimming took 1 base from V and 5 from J; bases not matched to a gene: 6. The germline V gene encodes CDR1 SGHDT and CDR2 YYEEEE. The CDR3 extends over 16 amino acids. The CDR3 nucleotides are TGTGCCAGCAGCTTGTTTGGGACAGTGGATAATTCACCCCTCCACTTT. It specifies CASSLFGTVDNSPLHF. The whole variable domain, remainder taken from reference TRBV5-6 and TRBJ1-6, is DAGVTQSPTHLIKTRGQQVTLRCSPKSGHDTVSWYQQALGQGPQFIFQYYEEEERQRGNFPDRFSGHQFPNYSSELNVNALLLGDSALYLCASSLFGTVDNSPLHFGNGTRLTVT.